Below are 14 T cell receptor beta chains sequenced from a single sample in a study of blood T cell repertoires in COVID-19. The table came from immunoSEQ multiplex PCR; TCRdb's copy has only in-frame clones and leaves some out. The sample gives some 93,000 clones, around 79% of which show up once; roughly 22% is in the top ten. Sequenced input: peripheral blood. All receptors come from a human donor in a cohort sampled during active COVID-19.

Comments on this clone: An end of the junction does not agree with germline; a read error may underlie this. CDR3 sequence (DNA): TGTGCTAGTGGTTCTTGGGACCGCCGGAAAGGGGGAGCTGTTTTT. Its protein product is CASGSWDRRKGGAVF. The V call is TRBV12-5, the J call TRBJ2-2; possibly TRBD1 for D (6 bases). There are 15 residues in the CDR3. The germline gives CDR1 LGHNT, CDR2 FRNRAP.

This clone occurred once. V gene TRBV3-1 (or the pseudogene TRBV3-2) combines with J gene TRBJ2-2; 11 nucleotides align to TRBD2. This CDR3 comprises 16 residues. V trimming: 4 bases; J trimming: 4 bases; junction bases outside the gene matches: 5. Per the germline V gene, CDR1 is LGHDT and CDR2 is YNNKEL (reference sequence). The CDR3 protein is CASSRRTSGSTGELFF. DNA of the CDR3: TGTGCCAGCAGCCGTAGGACTAGCGGGTCCACCGGGGAGCTGTTTTTT.

In this sample, this clone turned up a few times. This chain connects TRBV6-6 to TRBJ1-1; the D is unclear. Trimming took 3 bases from V and 1 from J, leaving 6 bases between them. The V gene's germline CDR1 is MNHNY and CDR2 SVGAGI (reference sequence). The CDR3 sequence is 13 residues long. CDR3 in amino acids: CASSYPGNTEAFF. The CDR3 nucleotides read TGTGCCAGCAGTTATCCCGGGAACACTGAAGCTTTCTTT.

There are a few counts of this clone. V gene TRBV9 combines with J gene TRBJ2-1, with D tentatively TRBD2 (5 bases). V lost 0 bases, J lost 0 bases, and 10 bases lay in between. CDR3 size: 16 residues. Per germline, CDR1 SGDLS and CDR2 YYNGEE. CDR3 sequence: CASSVGGGGSYNEQFF. The CDR3 DNA reads TGTGCCAGCAGCGTAGGTGGCGGAGGCTCCTACAATGAGCAGTTCTTC.

This clone was recorded a few times. The chain carries TRBV28 and TRBJ2-2, with D possibly matching TRBD2 (5 bases). Trimming stripped 4 bases from V and 3 bases from J, with 15 bases between. Germline CDR1 and CDR2: MDHEN and SYDVKM. The CDR3 is 16 residues long. The chain's CDR3 is CASSSGVEEDTGELFF. The CDR3, as DNA: TGTGCCAGCAGTTCTGGGGTGGAGGAGGACACCGGGGAGCTGTTTTTT. Filled out from reference TRBV28 and TRBJ2-2, the complete variable domain reads DVKVTQSSRYLVKRTGEKVFLECVQDMDHENMFWYRQDPGLGLRLIYFSYDVKMKEKGDIPEGYSVSREKKERFSLILESASTNQTSMYLCASSSGVEEDTGELFFGEGSRLTVL.

The chain links TRBV18 to TRBJ2-3; no definite D call. Germline V lookup: CDR1 KGHSH, CDR2 LQKENI. Trimming removed 0 bases from V and 1 base from J, with 5 bases in between. This CDR3 spans 14 amino acids. The CDR3 DNA reads TGTGCCAGCTCACCACCGGGCCGCACAGATACGCAGTATTTT. Translating gives CASSPPGRTDTQYF.

The gene calls are TRBV28 and TRBJ2-7, with 11 bases that match TRBD2. Trimming cost V 8 bases and J 2 bases; bases outside gene matches: 2. Germline CDR1 and CDR2: MDHEN and SYDVKM. The CDR3 spans 13 residues. CDR3 sequence reads: CASVLAGAYEQYF. CDR3 nucleotides: TGTGCCAGCGTACTAGCGGGGGCCTACGAGCAGTACTTC.

This clone appeared a single time. The chain uses TRBV5-1 and TRBJ2-5; no firm D call. V was pared by 5 bases and J by 5 bases, with 7 bases between. Germline values: CDR1 SGHRS, CDR2 YFSETQ. The CDR3 has 11 amino acids. DNA for the CDR3: TGCGCCAGCAGAGCCGCGGAGACCCAGTACTTC. Translation: CASRAAETQYF.

The rearrangement links TRBV5-1 to TRBJ1-6; D not resolved. Germline V CDR1 and CDR2: SGHRS, YFSETQ. This CDR3 spans 17 amino acids. V was pared by 4 bases and J by 0 bases, with 14 bases between. The CDR3 sequence: CASSPGEGGSYNSPLHF. The CDR3 DNA is TGCGCCAGCAGCCCTGGGGAGGGCGGCTCCTATAATTCACCCCTCCACTTT. The variable domain in full, with the rest retrieved from reference TRBV5-1 and TRBJ1-6, is KAGVTQTPRYLIKTRGQQVTLSCSPISGHRSVSWYQQTPGQGLQFLFEYFSETQRNKGNFPGRFSGRQFSNSRSEMNVSTLELGDSALYLCASSPGEGGSYNSPLHFGNGTRLTVT.

The V call is TRBV4-2, the J call TRBJ1-5; no reliable D call. V lost 4 bases and J 0 bases, leaving 13 bases between the germline ends. The CDR3 runs to 16 residues. CDR1 is LGHNA, CDR2 YNFKEQ, per germline. CDR3 in DNA: TGTGCCAGCAGCCTACATCTCGGGGATAGCAATCAGCCCCAGCATTTT. Its protein is CASSLHLGDSNQPQHF.

The rearrangement uses TRBV11-3 and TRBJ2-1, with 10 bases identical to TRBD2. CDR1 and CDR2 from the germline V gene are SGHNT and YENEEA. V dropped 3 bases and J dropped 5; count of bases not matched to a gene: 4. There are 15 residues in the CDR3. The chain's CDR3 is CASSFSLAGDNEQFF. The CDR3 DNA sequence: TGTGCCAGCAGCTTCTCTCTAGCGGGAGACAATGAGCAGTTCTTC.

This rearrangement joins TRBV5-1 to TRBJ2-5; 8 bases fit TRBD2. The germline V gene has CDR1 SGHRS and CDR2 YFSETQ. The CDR3 length is 16 residues. V lost 0 bases to trimming and J lost 5 bases; unmatched junction nucleotides: 9. The CDR3 spells CASSLVAGSGSETQYF. The CDR3 nucleotides are TGCGCCAGCAGCTTGGTCGCGGGCAGCGGGAGTGAGACCCAGTACTTC. The full variable domain, its missing parts supplied by reference TRBV5-1 and TRBJ2-5, is KAGVTQTPRYLIKTRGQQVTLSCSPISGHRSVSWYQQTPGQGLQFLFEYFSETQRNKGNFPGRFSGRQFSNSRSEMNVSTLELGDSALYLCASSLVAGSGSETQYFGPGTRLLVL.

The V gene is TRBV2, the J gene TRBJ2-1; 11 bases are a match to TRBD2. The J segment lost 10 bases and the V segment lost 2 bases, leaving 7 bases of the junction unmatched. Germline values: CDR1 SNHLY, CDR2 FYNNEI. This CDR3 has 15 residues. The CDR3 sequence: CASSELKASGREQFF. Written as DNA, the CDR3 is TGTGCCAGCAGTGAACTCAAGGCTAGCGGGAGGGAGCAGTTCTTC.

V and J are TRBV10-2 and TRBJ2-1, with D possibly matching TRBD1 (5 bases). The germline V and J ends were trimmed by 3 bases and 8 bases, with 17 bases remaining between them. The germline CDR1 and CDR2 sequences are WSHSY and SAAADI. This CDR3 comprises 15 residues. The CDR3 protein is CASSEGAAGRDEQFF. CDR3 coding DNA: TGCGCCAGCAGTGAAGGAGCCGCCGGCAGGGATGAGCAGTTCTTC.